This entry is about one T cell receptor (beta chain). The protocol was immunoSEQ multiplex PCR, while the TCRdb copy is restricted to in-frame clones and leaves out a portion. Among about 54,000 clones listed, 88% were seen once. The junction had 13 bases not matched to a gene; V was cut back by 4 bases and J by 2 bases. The CDR3 has 18 amino acids. Germline V lookup: CDR1 SGHAT, CDR2 FQNNGV. The data belong to a study of T cells in tuberculosis. Sorting used thawed, overnight-rested PBMC stained with anti-CD3, a viability dye and GMM-loaded CD1B tetramer. CD1B tetramers were loaded with Rhodococcus equi-derived C32 glucose monomycolate.

J is TRBJ2-3 and V is TRBV11-2; 9 bases agree with TRBD1. The TCR was taken from an adult woman with latent tuberculosis. Sequenced sample: CD1b-GMM tetramer-negative cells sorted from PBMCs. The CDR3: CASSSLKGDRVLTDTQYF. The CDR3 DNA reads TGTGCCAGCAGCTCCCTTAAGGGGGACAGGGTTCTCACAGATACGCAGTATTTT.